Listed below are T cell receptor beta chains from one sample, sequenced in a study of vaccination effects on CD4 cells after COVID-19. TCRdb's copy holds only in-frame clones and misses some; the assay was immunoSEQ multiplex PCR. The table includes about 17,000 clones, just over 75% detected once. These receptors are not linked to any known antigen. Sequenced material: CD4+ T cells from PBMCs cultured with SARS-CoV-2 spike peptides, taken after COVID-19 vaccination. The receptors were sampled from a human donor who had a prior SARS-CoV-2 infection. CDR3s include the opening cysteine and the closing phenylalanine or tryptophan. The D gene is left open where the match is weak. Size tells how often a clone was seen (once, few, many) or the class of an expanded clone, and some rows leave it out.

clone size: NA; V gene: TRBV4-1; D gene: TRBD1; J gene: TRBJ1-2; CDR3 DNA: TGCGCCAGCAGCCAAGATTCGCCGGGACAGGGGGCGTCTGGCTACACCTTC; CDR3 protein: CASSQDSPGQGASGYTF
clone size: NA; V gene: TRBV7-3; D gene: NA; J gene: TRBJ1-1; CDR3 DNA: TGTGCCAGCAGCTTAACTTCAGGGTCCACTGAAGCTTTCTTT; CDR3 protein: CASSLTSGSTEAFF
clone size: NA; V gene: TRBV6-1; D gene: NA; J gene: TRBJ1-2; CDR3 DNA: TGTGCCAGCAGTGAAGGGGTAGTTTCGGGCTATGGCTACACCTTC; CDR3 protein: CASSEGVVSGYGYTF
clone size: few; V gene: TRBV4-2; D gene: NA; J gene: TRBJ2-7; CDR3 DNA: TGTGCCAGCAGCCAAGGGTTAGCGAAAACCTACGAGCAGTACTTC; CDR3 protein: CASSQGLAKTYEQYF
clone size: NA; V gene: TRBV28; D gene: NA; J gene: TRBJ2-3; CDR3 DNA: TGTGCCAGCAGTTTTCCCTCGGATCCGCAGTATTTT; CDR3 protein: CASSFPSDPQYF
clone size: NA; V gene: TRBV27; D gene: NA; J gene: TRBJ1-1; CDR3 DNA: TGTGCCAGCAGTAGGGGGTTGGGCACTGAAGCTTTCTTT; CDR3 protein: CASSRGLGTEAFF
clone size: few; V gene: TRBV11-3; D gene: TRBD1; J gene: TRBJ2-1; CDR3 DNA: TGTGCCAGCAGCCGGGGACAGACTTACAATGAGCAGTTCTTC; CDR3 protein: CASSRGQTYNEQFF
clone size: NA; V gene: TRBV28; D gene: TRBD1; J gene: TRBJ1-2; CDR3 DNA: TGTGCCAGCAACGACAGGGTCTATGGCTACACCTTC; CDR3 protein: CASNDRVYGYTF
clone size: NA; V gene: TRBV24-1; D gene: NA; J gene: TRBJ2-3; CDR3 DNA: TGTGCCACCAGAAAGTACCGGGACTTCTACACAGATACGCAGTATTTT; CDR3 protein: CATRKYRDFYTDTQYF
clone size: NA; V gene: TRBV5-1; D gene: NA; J gene: TRBJ1-1; CDR3 DNA: TGCGCCAGCAGCTTGAACAGAAGATTGAACACTGAAGCTTTCTTT; CDR3 protein: CASSLNRRLNTEAFF
clone size: NA; V gene: TRBV28; D gene: NA; J gene: TRBJ1-5; CDR3 DNA: TGTGCCAGCAGTTTATGGCAACGGCCCCAGCATTTT; CDR3 protein: CASSLWQRPQHF
clone size: NA; V gene: TRBV5-4; D gene: NA; J gene: TRBJ1-1; CDR3 DNA: TGTGCCAGCAGTCGTAGACAGGACACTGAAGCTTTCTTT; CDR3 protein: CASSRRQDTEAFF
clone size: NA; V gene: TRBV7-2; D gene: TRBD1; J gene: TRBJ1-2; CDR3 DNA: TGTGCCAGCAGCCCGAGGACAGGGGGGAGGTATGGCTACACCTTC; CDR3 protein: CASSPRTGGRYGYTF
clone size: NA; V gene: TRBV7-9; D gene: NA; J gene: TRBJ1-1; CDR3 DNA: TGTGCCAGCAGCGCAGGGGCATTGGACACTGAAGCTTTCTTT; CDR3 protein: CASSAGALDTEAFF
clone size: NA; V gene: TRBV29-1; D gene: TRBD1; J gene: TRBJ1-2; CDR3 DNA: TGCAGCGTAGTGGGGACAGGGTTACGTTATGGCTACACCTTC; CDR3 protein: CSVVGTGLRYGYTF
clone size: NA; V gene: TRBV10-3; D gene: NA; J gene: TRBJ2-3; CDR3 DNA: TGTGCCATCAGTGAGTCGCGCCAGTACGCTAGCACAGATACGCAGTATTTT; CDR3 protein: CAISESRQYASTDTQYF
clone size: once; V gene: TRBV7-9; D gene: TRBD2; J gene: TRBJ2-2; CDR3 DNA: TGTGCCAGCAGCGCAGGACTAGCGGCCCCCGAGCTGTTTTTT; CDR3 protein: CASSAGLAAPELFF
clone size: NA; V gene: TRBV5-1; D gene: NA; J gene: TRBJ1-2; CDR3 DNA: TGCGCCAGCAGCTTCGACGGAGACTATGGCTACACCTTC; CDR3 protein: CASSFDGDYGYTF
clone size: NA; V gene: TRBV5-4; D gene: NA; J gene: TRBJ2-5; CDR3 DNA: TGTGCCAGCAGGACTGACAGTTCCCAAGAGACCCAGTACTTC; CDR3 protein: CASRTDSSQETQYF
clone size: few; V gene: TRBV10-3; D gene: TRBD1; J gene: TRBJ1-2; CDR3 DNA: TGTGCCATCAGTGAGAGGGGGCCGCTTGGCTACACCTTC; CDR3 protein: CAISERGPLGYTF
clone size: NA; V gene: TRBV12-5; D gene: TRBD2; J gene: TRBJ2-7; CDR3 DNA: TGTGCTAGTGGTTTGGTACTGGGGCGGGGGAGCTCCTACGAGCAGTACTTC; CDR3 protein: CASGLVLGRGSSYEQYF
clone size: NA; V gene: TRBV28; D gene: NA; J gene: TRBJ1-2; CDR3 DNA: TGTGCCAGCAGTTTAAGGCTCTATGGCTACACCTTC; CDR3 protein: CASSLRLYGYTF
clone size: NA; V gene: TRBV30; D gene: NA; J gene: TRBJ1-6; CDR3 DNA: TGTGCCTGGAGTTCTTTTAATGGGGATTCACCCCTCCACTTT; CDR3 protein: CAWSSFNGDSPLHF
clone size: NA; V gene: TRBV5-1; D gene: NA; J gene: TRBJ2-1; CDR3 DNA: TGCGCCAGCAGCTTCTGGGCAGCACACAATGAGCAGTTCTTC; CDR3 protein: CASSFWAAHNEQFF
clone size: few; V gene: TRBV6-2/TRBV6-3; D gene: TRBD2; J gene: TRBJ2-2; CDR3 DNA: TGTGCCAGCAGTGGCGGACTAGCGGACACCGGGGAGCTGTTTTTT; CDR3 protein: CASSGGLADTGELFF
clone size: NA; V gene: TRBV3-1/TRBV3-2; D gene: TRBD2; J gene: TRBJ2-5; CDR3 DNA: TGTGCCAGCAGCCACCTACTAGCGGGGGGGGGAGAGACCCAGTACTTC; CDR3 protein: CASSHLLAGGGETQYF
clone size: NA; V gene: TRBV6-2/TRBV6-3; D gene: TRBD1; J gene: TRBJ2-5; CDR3 DNA: TGTGCCAGCAGTCCCCGGGACAGGGGGCTCGGGGAGACCCAGTACTTC; CDR3 protein: CASSPRDRGLGETQYF
clone size: NA; V gene: TRBV29-1; D gene: NA; J gene: TRBJ2-3; CDR3 DNA: TGCAGCGTTGTGGTGGCGGGCCCTAGCACAGATACGCAGTATTTT; CDR3 protein: CSVVVAGPSTDTQYF
clone size: NA; V gene: TRBV9; D gene: TRBD1; J gene: TRBJ2-3; CDR3 DNA: TGTGCCAGCACCCCAGGGGGAGATACGCAGTATTTT; CDR3 protein: CASTPGGDTQYF
clone size: NA; V gene: TRBV5-1; D gene: NA; J gene: TRBJ1-1; CDR3 DNA: TGCGCCAGCAGATCCCTGGAGGTGAACACTGAAGCTTTCTTT; CDR3 protein: CASRSLEVNTEAFF
clone size: few; V gene: TRBV6-5; D gene: TRBD1; J gene: TRBJ1-2; CDR3 DNA: TGTGCCAGCCGGGTCGGGACAGGGGTAATCTATGGCTACACCTTC; CDR3 protein: CASRVGTGVIYGYTF
clone size: NA; V gene: TRBV29-1; D gene: NA; J gene: TRBJ1-1; CDR3 DNA: TGCAGCGTCGGACGCATACGGAACACTGAAGCTTTCTTT; CDR3 protein: CSVGRIRNTEAFF
clone size: NA; V gene: TRBV18; D gene: NA; J gene: TRBJ2-7; CDR3 DNA: TGTGCCAGCTCACCAGGTTTACTAGCCGCCGAGCAGTACTTC; CDR3 protein: CASSPGLLAAEQYF